These T cell receptor beta chains were read from a single sample in a study of T cells after yellow fever vaccination. TCRdb processed the 5' RACE reads anew with MiXCR; each CDR3 protein has one entry. The table lists about 220,000 distinct CDR3 sequences, roughly 3.3% of them singletons. The sequenced sample was CD4+ T cells sorted from PBMCs, obtained 10 days after the yellow fever booster vaccination. These TCRs come from a man aged 18 to 30 who received the YFV17D yellow fever vaccine. Each CDR3 is given with its conserved first and last residue. Each record gives: CDR3 DNA, CDR3 protein, clone size, D gene, V gene, J gene. The D gene is left open where the match is weak. Clone size is stated in some rows and not others, as once, few, many or a class when expanded.

TGTGCCAGCAGCGACCGGGGGAGGCCCTACGAGCAGTACTTC	CASSDRGRPYEQYF	many	NA	TRBV5-4	TRBJ2-7
TGTGCCAGCGGACAGTCACTAGCGTCGACCCAGTACTTC	CASGQSLASTQYF	NA	NA	TRBV9	TRBJ2-5
TGTGCCAGCAGCTTAGGGCGGCTTAGGGACAGCAACTATGGCTACACCTTC	CASSLGRLRDSNYGYTF	many	TRBD1	TRBV7-9	TRBJ1-2
TGTGCCAGCAGCTCCAGGGGGCTTAATGAAAAACTGTTTTTT	CASSSRGLNEKLFF	few	TRBD1	TRBV7-2	TRBJ1-4
TGTGCCAGCAGTGAATCAGGGGGGCGGGAGACCCAGTACTTC	CASSESGGRETQYF	many	NA	TRBV25-1	TRBJ2-5
TGTGCCAGCTCACTAAACAGGGGGCAGGACACTGAAGCTTTCTTT	CASSLNRGQDTEAFF	few	TRBD1	TRBV18	TRBJ1-1
TGTGCCAGCAGCGCCGGTCAGCCCCAGCATTTT	CASSAGQPQHF	NA	NA	TRBV2	TRBJ1-5
TGTGCCAGCAGTTCCTCGGGCTCTGGGGCCAACGTCCTGACTTTC	CASSSSGSGANVLTF	many	NA	TRBV28	TRBJ2-6
TGTGCCAGCAGCCATTACAGCGGGGGCCCGTACCAAGAGACCCAGTACTTC	CASSHYSGGPYQETQYF	NA	TRBD2	TRBV3-1	TRBJ2-5
TGTGCCAGCAGCCATAAGGACAGGGCCCTCAACAATGAGCAGTTCTTC	CASSHKDRALNNEQFF	NA	TRBD1	TRBV4-2	TRBJ2-1
TGTGCCAGCAGTTTCGGGCCGGTGCTGGATCAGCCCCAGCATTTT	CASSFGPVLDQPQHF	many	NA	TRBV12-3/TRBV12-4	TRBJ1-5
TGCGCCAGCAGCTTTCGAGACTACAATGAGCAGTTCTTC	CASSFRDYNEQFF	few	NA	TRBV5-1	TRBJ2-1
TGTGCCACAACAGGGTTTTACGAGCAGTACTTC	CATTGFYEQYF	few	NA	TRBV10-3	TRBJ2-7
TGTGCCAGCAGCTTGGGAGCGGGGGGTAGCACAGATACGCAGTATTTT	CASSLGAGGSTDTQYF	many	TRBD2	TRBV11-2	TRBJ2-3
TGTGCCAGCAGTTCGGGAGGGCCCTACAATGAGCAGTTCTTC	CASSSGGPYNEQFF	many	TRBD2	TRBV12-3/TRBV12-4	TRBJ2-1
TGTGCCAGCAGCTCAGCCCCAGGCCCAGCCTACGAGCAGTACTTC	CASSSAPGPAYEQYF	many	NA	TRBV11-2	TRBJ2-7
TGCAGTGCTAGAGATCGTCGAAGCGGAGAGACCCAGTACTTC	CSARDRRSGETQYF	many	NA	TRBV20-1	TRBJ2-5
TGTGCCAGCAGTGGCGACAGTCGCTACGAGCAGTACTTC	CASSGDSRYEQYF	many	NA	TRBV6-1	TRBJ2-7
TGTGCCAGCAGCCTAGGACAGACCCTCTATGGCTACACCTTC	CASSLGQTLYGYTF	many	NA	TRBV7-2	TRBJ1-2
TGTGCCATACCAGGGTTGGGGGTCGGCGATACGCAGTATTTT	CAIPGLGVGDTQYF	NA	NA	TRBV7-9	TRBJ2-3
TGTGCCAGCAGTTTATTGGGGGCCGGGGAGCTGTTTTTT	CASSLLGAGELFF	NA	NA	TRBV12-3/TRBV12-4	TRBJ2-2
TGTGCCAGCAGCTCTGGGTGGAATGAGCAGTTCTTC	CASSSGWNEQFF	few	NA	TRBV5-4	TRBJ2-1
TGCAGCGTTGGGCGGGACAGGAGATCAGATACGCAGTATTTT	CSVGRDRRSDTQYF	many	TRBD1	TRBV29-1	TRBJ2-3
TGTGCCAGCAGTGGGGAGAACCCCAATCTAGGCTATGGCTACACCTTC	CASSGENPNLGYGYTF	many	NA	TRBV6-5	TRBJ1-2
TGTGCCAGCAGCTTAAACGTGGACACCGGGGAGCTGTTTTTT	CASSLNVDTGELFF	many	NA	TRBV11-2	TRBJ2-2
TGTGCCAGCAGCACCCTTAAGGCAGGGGGAGAGACCCAGTACTTC	CASSTLKAGGETQYF	few	TRBD1	TRBV5-5	TRBJ2-5
TGCAGTGCTAGTGTAGGAGGACTTAGCTTTGATGAGCAGTTCTTC	CSASVGGLSFDEQFF	many	NA	TRBV20-1	TRBJ2-1
TGCAGTGCTCGACAGGACTCTGGGGCCAACGTCCTGACTTTC	CSARQDSGANVLTF	NA	NA	TRBV20-1	TRBJ2-6
TGTGCCAGCAGTACAGGGGGCCTAGGTGAAAAACTGTTTTTT	CASSTGGLGEKLFF	NA	TRBD1	TRBV28	TRBJ1-4
TGTGCCAGCACTAACATCAATGAGCAGTTCTTC	CASTNINEQFF	many	NA	TRBV7-8	TRBJ2-1
TGTGCCAGCAGACTCGCGGCATACAATGAGCAGTTCTTC	CASRLAAYNEQFF	few	NA	TRBV12-3/TRBV12-4	TRBJ2-1
TGCGCCAGCAGCGATATTAAGAACCGCGGGAATCAGCCCCAGCATTTT	CASSDIKNRGNQPQHF	NA	NA	TRBV4-1	TRBJ1-5
TGCAGCGTTCCGCGGACAGGGGGTTACACAGATACGCAGTATTTT	CSVPRTGGYTDTQYF	many	TRBD1	TRBV29-1	TRBJ2-3
TGCGCCAGCAGCCGCAGGGTGAACACTGAAGCTTTCTTT	CASSRRVNTEAFF	many	NA	TRBV5-1	TRBJ1-1
TGTGCCAGCAGCTTAGCGAGGGGCGAGACCCAGTACTTC	CASSLARGETQYF	many	NA	TRBV7-7	TRBJ2-5
TGCGCCAGCAGCTTCACTGGAGGAGATACGCAGTATTTT	CASSFTGGDTQYF	many	NA	TRBV4-1	TRBJ2-3
TGTGCCAGCAGCTTGGGACCAAACCCCGGTGGGCAGTTCTTC	CASSLGPNPGGQFF	NA	NA	TRBV5-5	TRBJ2-1
TGTGCCAGCAGCCCGTTTCAGGCGGGGGAACAAGAGACCCAGTACTTC	CASSPFQAGEQETQYF	many	TRBD2	TRBV28	TRBJ2-5
TGTGCCAGCAGCGCTCGACGACAGGAAGAGACCCAGTACTTC	CASSARRQEETQYF	few	NA	TRBV9	TRBJ2-5
TGTGCCAGCAGTCCCGGGGATACGCAGTATTTT	CASSPGDTQYF	many	NA	TRBV11-2	TRBJ2-3
TGTGCCAGCAGAGATACAGGGGAGGGTGGCTACACCTTC	CASRDTGEGGYTF	few	TRBD1	TRBV7-9	TRBJ1-2
TGTGCCAGCAGCAGGGTTGCTGAAGCTTTCTTT	CASSRVAEAFF	NA	NA	TRBV28	TRBJ1-1
TGCGCCAGCAGCACTAGCACCAGCACAGATACGCAGTATTTT	CASSTSTSTDTQYF	many	NA	TRBV10-2	TRBJ2-3
TGCGCCAGCAGCCAAATGGGACAGGGGCCCAATGAGCAGTTCTTC	CASSQMGQGPNEQFF	few	TRBD1	TRBV4-1	TRBJ2-1
TGTGCCAGCAGTTCCGACAGGTCGAACAATGAGCAGTTCTTC	CASSSDRSNNEQFF	many	NA	TRBV6-4	TRBJ2-1
TGTGCCAGCCGTTTCGCCTTGCCTCAGGGGCTCGCGCAGTATTTT	CASRFALPQGLAQYF	few	NA	TRBV27	TRBJ2-3
TGTGCCTCCCTCCAGGGGTCCTACGAGCAGTACTTC	CASLQGSYEQYF	NA	NA	TRBV28	TRBJ2-7
TGCAGTGCTTGGACGGACTATGGCTACACCTTC	CSAWTDYGYTF	many	NA	TRBV20-1	TRBJ1-2
TGTGCCAGCAGTCCAGGGCGAGTGAACACTGAAGCTTTCTTT	CASSPGRVNTEAFF	many	NA	TRBV12-3/TRBV12-4	TRBJ1-1
TGTGCTAGCAGCTTGGCAGGGTTTGAGACCCAGTACTTC	CASSLAGFETQYF	many	NA	TRBV7-7	TRBJ2-5
TGCAGTGCTAGAGATCGCGCAGGGAACATTCAGTACTTC	CSARDRAGNIQYF	many	NA	TRBV20-1	TRBJ2-4
TGTGCCAGCAGCTCCCCCTCTAGCGGGCACAATGAGCAGTTCTTC	CASSSPSSGHNEQFF	NA	TRBD2	TRBV5-4	TRBJ2-1
TGCAGTGCTCCCAGGGGCCACAGCACAGATACGCAGTATTTT	CSAPRGHSTDTQYF	few	NA	TRBV20-1	TRBJ2-3
TGTGCCAGCAGTTCCCGCCGCGGACAGCGAGAGACCCAGTACTTC	CASSSRRGQRETQYF	many	NA	TRBV12-3/TRBV12-4	TRBJ2-5
TGTGCTAGCAGCTTAGCCCAGGGGGATACGCAGTATTTT	CASSLAQGDTQYF	many	NA	TRBV7-7	TRBJ2-3
TGCGCCAGCAGAAGACAGGGCGAGAGCAATCAGCCCCAGCATTTT	CASRRQGESNQPQHF	many	TRBD1	TRBV10-2	TRBJ1-5
TGCGCCAGCAGTCGGACTAGCGGGGGGATTGCAGATACGCAGTATTTT	CASSRTSGGIADTQYF	many	TRBD2	TRBV5-1	TRBJ2-3
TGCAGTGCTAGAGGGAGTCAGTCACCCCTCCACTTT	CSARGSQSPLHF	many	NA	TRBV20-1	TRBJ1-6
TGTGCCAGCAGCTTAGGGCCGGGTCTCCTCCAATGGGAGACCCAGTACTTC	CASSLGPGLLQWETQYF	few	NA	TRBV7-2	TRBJ2-5